This T cell receptor (beta chain) was obtained from a study of blood T cell repertoires in COVID-19 (dated by TCRdb to the early 2020s). About the investigation overall: The collaborator samples originated in the United States, Italy and Spain and spanned the acute and convalescent phases of COVID-19. Samples were obtained from the ongoing ImmuneRACE study (first 160 participants) and from roughly 1,300 subjects provided by 6 global collaborators. The prospective study material was composed of cDNA or gDNA derived from T cells, B-cell-depleted T cells, or PBMCs. Where available, HLA class I and class II types were obtained from metadata supplied by the sample provider rather than from assay-based typing. The repertoires were released in a freely available public database intended as a resource for research on the immune response to SARS-CoV-2. Nearly every sample came with metadata listing a de-identified subject ID, COVID-19 status, age in years and sex. Deeply sampled blood TCRbeta repertoires from subjects exposed to, actively infected with, or recovered from COVID-19 were included in the dataset.

Overall results and qualifications from the work: The amount of clinical and demographic metadata varied by source and participant and was provided uncurated.

Taken from the germline V gene (reference sequence), the CDR1 and CDR2 loops are MNHEY and SMNVEV. From V the trimming removes 0 bases and from J it removes 2 bases, while the gene matches leave 7 bases of the junction unaccounted for. From the cysteine through the phenylalanine, the CDR3 covers 16 amino acids. The kept DNA is CDR3 alone, 48 bases in frame from the first base. The immunoSEQ Assay, a bias-controlled multiplex PCR, was used to amplify TCRbeta CDR3 regions from genomic DNA. The study's processing was this. Within the assay, amplification of reference gene primers was used to estimate how many nucleated cells each sample contained. To quantify the absolute abundance of each unique TCRbeta CDR3 rearrangement, sequence reads were collapsed and filtered. For each sample, productive Simpson clonality was calculated as the square root of Simpson's diversity index over productive rearrangements. Imported from immuneACCESS, the table was reduced by TCRdb to in-frame sequences with V and J called. These copies leave out some clones; in studies compared against another copy, an unresolved V gene accounts for under half, and the cause of the remainder is not known. V and J calls and clone size are given by that table; D and trimming were obtained from the DNA. This sample has more than 80,000 clones in its table, and around 80% of those were observed once. The ten largest clones take up roughly 20% of the sample.

This clone appeared a single time. No cognate antigen has been identified for it. The input lacks base qualities; no much larger clone sits a single base away. Collaborating institutions collected whole blood in K2EDTA tubes following their own protocols. For TCRbeta analysis, collaborator samples were shipped as frozen whole blood, as isolated PBMCs, or as DNA extracted from either sample type. The clonotype comes from an elderly woman with active or convalescent COVID-19. Sequencing was carried out using peripheral blood. This chain joins TRBV27 to TRBJ2-7, and 7 junction bases match TRBD1. The DNA reads TGTGCCAGCAGTTTATCGCTAGACAGGGCGGCCTACGAGCAGTACTTC. This translates into CASSLSLDRAAYEQYF.